This T cell receptor beta chain appears in the sequencing data of a study of blood T cell repertoires in COVID-19. On the study more broadly: Sites in the United States, Italy and Spain provided acute and convalescent COVID-19 samples. PBMCs, B-cell-depleted T cells, or T cells were the source of the cDNA or gDNA that made up the material.

From germline, CDR1 is SGHNT and CDR2 YYREEE (reference sequence). CDR3 length equals 16 residues. Germline trimming cut 3 bases from V and 3 bases from J; bases unmatched to any gene: 8. Per the authors' pipeline: Counts of nucleated cells, estimated from reference gene primer amplification, were obtained. Method: immunoSEQ multiplex PCR; TCRdb's copy keeps in-frame clones and lacks some. The V and J calls and clone size were taken over from that table, and D and trimming were inferred from the DNA. Among about 220,000 clones listed, approximately 80% were seen once. The chain has TRBV5-4 and TRBJ2-3, with TRBD1 matching over 9 bases. The sample taken for sequencing was peripheral blood. This TCR came from a human donor in a cohort sampled during active COVID-19. The CDR3 nucleotides read TGTGCCAGCAGCTCCTTAGTTGGGACAGGGACAGATACGCAGTATTTT. This gives the protein CASSSLVGTGTDTQYF.